The 30 T cell receptor beta chains in this list originate from one sample, sequenced in a study of cytomegalovirus exposure and HLA in healthy donors (dated by TCRdb to 2015 to 2018). Library creation used the immunoSEQ multiplex PCR assay. For the multiplex PCR, a mixture combining 60 forward primers for TCR Vbeta segments and 13 reverse primers for TCR Jbeta segments was used. The table comes from immuneACCESS by way of TCRdb, which keeps in-frame sequences with V and J called. Part of the clones is missing from these tables; in studies checked, under half for an unresolved V gene and the rest for unknown reasons. The sample table shows 110,000 or so clones, and roughly 72% are seen once. Jointly, the top ten make up more than 3.5% of the sample. The sample comprised PBMCs. These TCRs come from a woman in her thirties or forties in good health and CMV-seropositive.

The count of this clone is one. The V call is TRBV5-6, the J call TRBJ2-7; possibly TRBD1 for D (5 bases). The V gene lost 3 bases and the J gene lost 4 bases, with 8 bases spanning the gap. Germline V lookup: CDR1 SGHDT, CDR2 YYEEEE. The CDR3 is 12 amino acids. CDR3 bases: TGTGCCAGCAGCTGGACACAGTACGAGCAGTACTTC. This gives the protein CASSWTQYEQYF.

The chain carries TRBV6-4 and TRBJ2-2; weak D call: TRBD1 (6 bases). Germline V gene data show CDR1 as MRHNA and CDR2 as SNTAGT. The CDR3 length is 16 residues. Trimming took off 3 bases at V and 1 base at J, with 12 bases between the two ends. CDR3 coding DNA: TGTGCCAGCAGTGAAAAAACAGGGTGGAACACCGGGGAGCTGTTTTTT. It translates to CASSEKTGWNTGELFF.

The chain carries TRBV2 and TRBJ2-5; 7 bases are shared with TRBD2. The CDR3 is 13 amino acids. From germline, CDR1 is SNHLY and CDR2 FYNNEI. J was trimmed by 5 bases and V by 7 bases; bases with no gene match: 7. CDR3 bases: TGTGCCAGCATGGAGGGTAGCGGGGAGACCCAGTACTTC. This sequence encodes CASMEGSGETQYF.

The chain couples TRBV9 to TRBJ1-2; no definite D call. The CDR3 consists of 13 residues. Deletions cut 0 bases from V and 6 bases from J, with 9 bases between. The germline CDR1 and CDR2 sequences are SGDLS and YYNGEE. Here the CDR3 reads CASSVAPLDGYTF. CDR3 bases: TGTGCCAGCAGCGTAGCCCCTCTCGATGGCTACACCTTC.

The gene calls are TRBV4-2 and TRBJ2-1; TRBD2 matches at 10 bases. This CDR3 has 16 residues. Germline CDR1 is LGHNA and CDR2 is YNFKEQ. V gave up 4 bases and J gave up 7 bases; unmatched junction bases: 10. The CDR3 sequence: CASSPRTSGAGNEQFF. CDR3 bases: TGTGCCAGCAGCCCTCGGACTAGCGGAGCCGGTAATGAGCAGTTCTTC.

The V call is TRBV6-1, the J call TRBJ2-5; D is perhaps TRBD1 (6 bases). TRBJ2-7 explains the end of the DNA better; the J call may be wrong. Germline V gene data show CDR1 as MNHNS and CDR2 as SASEGT. CDR3 length equals 13 residues. CDR3 loop: CASRGQTLYEQYF. CDR3 nucleotide sequence: TGTGCCAGCAGGGGACAAACCCTCTACGAGCAGTACTTC.

The V call is TRBV2, the J call TRBJ1-2, with 8 bases lining up with TRBD1. This CDR3 spans 14 amino acids. After removal of 5 bases from V and 5 bases from J, the junction contained 7 bases not matched to a gene. CDR1 and CDR2 from the germline V gene are SNHLY and FYNNEI. The CDR3 loop reads CASSTQGARYGYTF. CDR3 bases: TGTGCCAGCAGTACTCAGGGGGCTCGGTATGGCTACACCTTC.

This clone was seen a few times. The chain employs TRBV6-5 and TRBJ2-7; TRBD1 matches 7 bases. Germline-derived CDR1 and CDR2 are MNHEY and SVGAGI. The length of the CDR3 is 13 residues. With V trimmed by 6 bases and J by 4 bases, 6 bases remained unmatched. The CDR3 sequence: CASSTGTEYEQYF. The CDR3 coding sequence is TGTGCCAGCAGCACCGGGACAGAGTACGAGCAGTACTTC.

The chain recombines TRBV27 with TRBJ1-3; D possibly corresponds to TRBD1 (5 bases). V gave up 7 bases and J gave up 0 bases, with 10 bases separating them. The CDR3 consists of 14 residues. Germline V gives CDR1 MNHEY, CDR2 SMNVEV (reference sequence). The CDR3 spells CASKTGSSGNTIYF. As DNA, the CDR3 is TGTGCCAGCAAAACAGGTTCCTCTGGAAACACCATATATTTT.

This clone appeared a few times. The chain links TRBV6-6 to TRBJ2-7, with 7 bases identical to TRBD2. Germline V gene data show CDR1 as MNHNY and CDR2 as SVGAGI (reference sequence). J gave up 0 bases and V 8 bases, and 13 bases lay outside the gene matches. The CDR3 is made up of 16 amino acids. Here the CDR3 DNA reads TGTGCCAGCGGGGGAGGGAGGCCCGGGTCCTCCTACGAGCAGTACTTC. It encodes CASGGGRPGSSYEQYF.

V and J are TRBV7-2 and TRBJ2-5; 9 bases are a match to TRBD2. The V gene's germline CDR1 is SGHTA and CDR2 FQGNSA. CDR3 length equals 16 residues. The J segment lost 2 bases and the V segment lost 3 bases, leaving 7 bases of the junction unmatched. The CDR3 sequence is CASSLGPTSGQETQYF. The CDR3 nucleotides read TGTGCCAGCAGCTTGGGGCCCACTAGCGGGCAAGAGACCCAGTACTTC.

The V gene is TRBV15, the J gene TRBJ2-7, with 9 bases matching TRBD1. The junction had 10 bases not matched to a gene; V was cut back by 5 bases and J by 2 bases. The CDR3 has 16 residues. The germline CDR1 and CDR2 sequences are LNHNV and YYDKDF (reference sequence). The CDR3 loop is CATSGRGQGRPYEQYF. The CDR3, as DNA: TGTGCCACCAGCGGGCGTGGACAGGGGAGGCCCTACGAGCAGTACTTC.

This rearrangement joins TRBV7-9 to TRBJ2-7, with a possible D match to TRBD1 (6 bases). This CDR3 is built from 12 residues. Trimming took 5 bases from V and 3 from J, leaving 8 bases between them. Germline-derived CDR1 and CDR2 are SEHNR and FQNEAQ (reference sequence). CDR3 in amino acids: CASSTGFYEQYF. CDR3 in DNA: TGTGCCAGCAGCACAGGGTTCTACGAGCAGTACTTC.

The CDR3 protein is CASRRGDYSYNEQFF. The CDR3 DNA sequence: TGTGCCAGCAGGCGGGGGGACTACTCCTACAATGAGCAGTTCTTC. The chain joins TRBV6-5 to TRBJ2-1; 8 positions match TRBD2. The ends lost 6 bases at V and 0 bases at J; junction bases unmatched: 4. The germline CDR1 and CDR2 sequences are MNHEY and SVGAGI. The CDR3 totals 15 residues.

The gene calls are TRBV7-9 and TRBJ1-1; D call uncertain. CDR1 is SEHNR, CDR2 FQNEAQ, per germline (reference sequence). The length of the CDR3 is 15 residues. The V gene lost 6 bases and the J gene lost 0 bases, with 14 bases spanning the gap. In DNA form, the CDR3 reads TGTGCCAGCAGTCGGGGAGGAGGGTTGAACACTGAAGCTTTCTTT. This codes for CASSRGGGLNTEAFF.

The rearrangement links TRBV5-4 to TRBJ2-1, with D hard to call. Germline CDR1 and CDR2: SGHNT and YYREEE (reference sequence). V was clipped by 4 bases and J by 6 bases, with 8 bases between them. The CDR3 has 12 amino acids. For the CDR3, the DNA is TGTGCCAGCAGCCCGTCGTTCAATGAGCAGTTCTTC. It specifies CASSPSFNEQFF.

The V and J genes are TRBV5-1 and TRBJ2-7; 8 bases align to TRBD2. There are 14 residues in the CDR3. The junction had 6 bases not matched to a gene; V was cut back by 4 bases and J by 3 bases. CDR1 is SGHRS and CDR2 is YFSETQ in the germline V gene. This chain's CDR3 is CASSPSGSLYEQYF. The CDR3 nucleotides are TGCGCCAGCAGCCCAAGCGGGAGCCTCTACGAGCAGTACTTC.

J is TRBJ2-3 and V is TRBV5-1; 10 nucleotides line up with TRBD2. Germline assignment: CDR1 SGHRS and CDR2 YFSETQ. V shed 1 base, J shed 4 bases, and the junction held 3 bases outside the gene matches. The CDR3 length is 15 residues. CDR3 in amino acids: CASSLQSGGADTQYF. Written as DNA, the CDR3 is TGCGCCAGCAGCTTGCAGAGCGGGGGGGCAGATACGCAGTATTTT.

The V and J genes are TRBV2 and TRBJ2-4; 8 bases map to TRBD1. CDR3 length: 12 amino acids. CDR1 SNHLY and CDR2 FYNNEI come from the germline V gene. The V gene end was trimmed by 8 bases and the J gene end by 8 bases; junction bases not matched to a gene: 5. The CDR3 DNA reads TGTGCCAGCCGAGACAGGGGCGACATTCAGTACTTC. It codes for CASRDRGDIQYF.

V and J are TRBV7-9 and TRBJ1-1; D may be TRBD1 (6 bases). The germline V gene has CDR1 SEHNR and CDR2 FQNEAQ (reference sequence). The V gene lost 9 bases and the J gene lost 2 bases, with 22 bases spanning the gap. The CDR3 loop spans 16 amino acids. This CDR3 is CASYWGVGQPNTEAFF. Written as DNA, the CDR3 is TGTGCCAGTTACTGGGGTGTCGGACAGCCCAACACTGAAGCTTTCTTT.

This rearrangement joins TRBV5-1 to TRBJ2-1; 11 bases agree with TRBD2. The CDR3 sequence is 18 residues long. The V and J ends lost 4 bases and 4 bases, in that order; junction bases with no gene match: 13. Germline CDR1 is SGHRS and CDR2 is YFSETQ. The CDR3 is CASSAPSGTSGTYNEQFF. The CDR3 nucleotides are TGCGCCAGCAGCGCCCCTTCGGGGACTAGCGGAACTTACAATGAGCAGTTCTTC.

The V and J genes are TRBV19 and TRBJ1-5, with D possibly being TRBD1 (6 bases). Germline V gives CDR1 LNHDA, CDR2 SQIVND (reference sequence). Trimming shortened V by 9 bases and J by 4 bases, and 10 bases separated the two germline ends. CDR3 length: 12 residues. In nucleotides, the CDR3 is TGTGCCAGCGGGCAGGGGAATCAGCCCCAGCATTTT. It is translated as CASGQGNQPQHF.

V usage is TRBV19 and J usage is TRBJ1-4; no firm D call. Germline V gives CDR1 LNHDA, CDR2 SQIVND (reference sequence). The V gene lost 4 bases and the J gene lost 0 bases, with 15 bases spanning the gap. This CDR3 is 17 amino acids long. The DNA of the CDR3 is TGTGCCAGTAGTACCCACCCGGAGCGTGCAACTAATGAAAAACTGTTTTTT. Translation: CASSTHPERATNEKLFF.

This clone was seen a single time. The chain joins TRBV7-8 to TRBJ1-5; TRBD1 is a possible D gene (5 bases). V was cut by 5 bases and J by 11 bases, with 13 bases left in between. Germline CDR1 is SGHVS and CDR2 is FQNEAQ. The CDR3 has 12 residues. CDR3 sequence: CASSPLQGAQHF. The CDR3 DNA reads TGTGCCAGCAGCCCTTTACAAGGGGCCCAGCATTTT. Looking up the rest from reference TRBV7-8 and TRBJ1-5 gives the full variable domain: GAGVSQSPRYKVAKRGQDVALRCDPISGHVSLFWYQQALGQGPEFLTYFQNEAQLDKSGLPSDRFFAERPEGSVSTLKIQRTQQEDSAVYLCASSPLQGAQHFGDGTRLSIL.

The chain employs TRBV2 and TRBJ2-3; tentative D call: TRBD1 (6 bases). The CDR3 has 15 residues. In germline, CDR1 is SNHLY, CDR2 FYNNEI. The germline V and J ends were trimmed by 1 base and 2 bases, with 10 bases remaining between them. In nucleotides, the CDR3 is TGTGCCAGCAGTGAAGACAGGGTGGACACAGATACGCAGTATTTT. It translates to CASSEDRVDTDTQYF.

The chain uses TRBV30 and TRBJ2-7, with D perhaps TRBD2 (7 bases). There are 17 residues in the CDR3. Germline-derived CDR1 and CDR2 are GTSNPN and SVGIG (reference sequence). Trimming took off 0 bases at V and 1 base at J, with 19 bases between the two ends. In DNA, the CDR3 is TGTGCCTGGAGTGTACGGAGGGGGGGGGTAAGGTCCTACGAGCAGTACTTC. Amino acid sequence: CAWSVRRGGVRSYEQYF. Full variable domain (missing parts from reference TRBV30 and TRBJ2-7): SQTIHQWPATLVQPVGSPLSLECTVEGTSNPNLYWYRQAAGRGLQLLFYSVGIGQISSEVPQNLSASRPQDRQFILSSKKLLLSDSGFYLCAWSVRRGGVRSYEQYFGPGTRLTVT.

The chain joins TRBV18 to TRBJ1-4, with 7 bases aligning to TRBD1. Germline CDR1 reads KGHSH; CDR2 reads LQKENI. This CDR3 is 14 amino acids long. J lost 6 bases, V lost 5 bases, and 6 bases had no gene match. CDR3 in amino acids: CASSNRGGDEKLFF. CDR3 nucleotides: TGTGCCAGCTCAAACAGGGGCGGGGATGAAAAACTGTTTTTT.

The rearrangement uses TRBV6-5 and TRBJ1-2; the D gene is possibly TRBD1 (5 bases). With 8 bases removed from V and 4 bases from J, the gap between germline ends came to 14 bases. This CDR3 has 13 residues. CDR1 is MNHEY, CDR2 SVGAGI, per germline. The CDR3 loop reads CASGGVGGYGYTF. The DNA of the CDR3 is TGTGCCAGCGGGGGGGTCGGTGGCTATGGCTACACCTTC.

The CDR3 bases are TGCGCCAGCAGCCATGCCCGCCGGGACAGGGTGGGCGAGCAGTACTTC. This gives the protein CASSHARRDRVGEQYF. This sequence joins TRBV4-1 and TRBJ2-7; 9 nucleotides line up with TRBD1. CDR1 is MGHRA, CDR2 YSYEKL, per germline. V lost 3 bases to trimming and J lost 6 bases; unmatched junction nucleotides: 12. This CDR3 spans 16 amino acids.

This clone was observed a single time. The chain carries TRBV7-3 and TRBJ1-2; 12 bases align to TRBD1. The V gene's germline CDR1 is SGHTA and CDR2 FQGTGA. The CDR3 length is 14 residues. The V segment lost 5 bases and the J segment 8 bases; nucleotides outside the gene matches: 6. Here the CDR3 reads CASSPGTGGRGYTF. In DNA, the CDR3 is TGTGCCAGCAGCCCAGGGACAGGGGGCCGGGGCTACACCTTC.